The 11 T cell receptor beta chains below come from one sample, sequenced in a study of OX40 agonist ivuxolimab in advanced cancers. Clones were sequenced by immunoSEQ multiplex PCR, and TCRdb holds only the in-frame ones, with some missing. Among around 48,000 clones, approximately 85% were seen once, and the ten largest hold roughly a tenth. The source material was CD4+ or CD8+ T cells sorted from blood, sampled in a trial of the OX40 agonist ivuxolimab. The receptors shown here come from an adult with an advanced solid tumor such as melanoma, head and neck, liver or kidney cancer.

The chain carries TRBV29-1 and TRBJ2-2; perhaps TRBD1 as D (6 bases). Per germline, CDR1 SQVTM and CDR2 ANQGSEA. The CDR3 is made up of 13 amino acids. Deletions cut 2 bases from V and 4 bases from J, with 8 bases between. CDR3 nucleotides: TGCAGCGTTGAACTCAGGGGCACCGGGGAGCTGTTTTTT. Amino acids: CSVELRGTGELFF.

The chain carries TRBV5-6 and TRBJ2-3; 7 bases match TRBD1. The trim removed 4 bases at V and 0 bases at J, leaving 2 bases unmatched. This CDR3 comprises 14 residues. Per germline, CDR1 SGHDT and CDR2 YYEEEE. CDR3 nucleotide sequence: TGTGCCAGCAGCCGGGGACAGAGCACAGATACGCAGTATTTT. The encoded protein is CASSRGQSTDTQYF.

This clone is medium-sized in the sample. This chain connects TRBV4-1 to TRBJ1-4; D gene uncertain. This CDR3 region has 14 residues. From germline, CDR1 is MGHRA and CDR2 YSYEKL. V dropped 4 bases and J dropped 1 base, with 7 bases sitting between them. DNA of the CDR3: TGCGCCAGCAGCCGGACGGTAACTAATGAAAAACTGTTTTTT. Translated: CASSRTVTNEKLFF.

The chain has TRBV4-1 and TRBJ2-1, with 8 bases identical to TRBD1. The CDR3 spans 16 residues. V shed 0 bases, J shed 9 bases, and the junction held 10 bases outside the gene matches. The germline CDR1 and CDR2 sequences are MGHRA and YSYEKL. CDR3 sequence (DNA): TGCGCCAGCAGCCAAGAGAAGTGGGACAGGTGGCCTGAGCAGTTCTTC. This translates into CASSQEKWDRWPEQFF.

The V and J genes are TRBV6-6 and TRBJ1-3; D may be TRBD1 (6 bases). The ends were cut back, 2 bases at V and 1 base at J, with 12 bases in the middle. The germline CDR1 and CDR2 sequences are MNHNY and SVGAGI (reference sequence). The CDR3 totals 16 residues. The CDR3 bases are TGTGCCAGCAGTTACACCCTCACAGGGTCTGGAAACACCATATATTTT. It yields the protein CASSYTLTGSGNTIYF.

The J gene is TRBJ1-3, the V gene TRBV27; TRBD1 matches at 8 bases. The germline V gene encodes CDR1 MNHEY and CDR2 SMNVEV (reference sequence). V lost 6 bases, J lost 7 bases, and 8 bases stayed unmatched. CDR3 size: 14 residues. CDR3 sequence reads: CASRAGGSKNTIYF. The CDR3 DNA reads as TGTGCCAGCAGAGCAGGGGGCTCCAAGAACACCATATATTTT.

The chain couples TRBV30 to TRBJ1-6, with 7 bases identical to TRBD1. This CDR3 comprises 14 residues. The V gene's germline CDR1 is GTSNPN and CDR2 SVGIG (reference sequence). The J segment lost 8 bases and the V segment lost 4 bases, leaving 8 bases of the junction unmatched. The CDR3 protein is CAWTSQGPDSPLHF. The CDR3 nucleotides are TGTGCCTGGACCTCACAGGGGCCCGATTCACCCCTCCACTTT.

The rearrangement uses TRBV10-3 and TRBJ2-6, with 11 positions matching TRBD1. V gave up 6 bases and J gave up 2 bases; unmatched junction bases: 6. Germline V gives CDR1 ENHRY, CDR2 SYGVKD. The CDR3 has 17 residues. The CDR3 DNA reads TGTGCCATCAGGTCCGGGACAGGGGGTACTGGGGCCAACGTCCTGACTTTC. Translated, it gives CAIRSGTGGTGANVLTF.

The gene calls are TRBV29-1 and TRBJ2-3; tentative D call: TRBD2 (5 bases). Germline lookup yields CDR1 SQVTM and CDR2 ANQGSEA. This CDR3 has 13 amino acids. Trimming took off 7 bases at V and 2 bases at J, with 13 bases between the two ends. The CDR3 region is CSALARTTDTQYF. CDR3 in DNA: TGCAGCGCCTTAGCGAGAACCACAGATACGCAGTATTTT.

The chain recombines TRBV5-1 with TRBJ2-1; 7 bases agree with TRBD1. There are 14 residues in the CDR3. In germline, CDR1 is SGHRS, CDR2 YFSETQ. J lost 5 bases, V lost 4 bases, and 6 bases had no gene match. The CDR3 region is CASSPGTENNEQFF. The CDR3 DNA reads TGCGCCAGCAGCCCCGGGACAGAAAACAATGAGCAGTTCTTC.

The sample holds one count of this clone. This chain joins TRBV11-1 and TRBJ2-7, with a possible D match to TRBD2 (5 bases). The CDR3 contains 13 residues. Trimming shortened V by 3 bases and J by 2 bases, and 8 bases separated the two germline ends. Germline V gene data show CDR1 as SGHAT and CDR2 as FQDESV (reference sequence). CDR3 residues: CASSFGLPYEQYF. CDR3 DNA: TGTGCCAGCAGCTTTGGACTGCCCTACGAGCAGTACTTC.